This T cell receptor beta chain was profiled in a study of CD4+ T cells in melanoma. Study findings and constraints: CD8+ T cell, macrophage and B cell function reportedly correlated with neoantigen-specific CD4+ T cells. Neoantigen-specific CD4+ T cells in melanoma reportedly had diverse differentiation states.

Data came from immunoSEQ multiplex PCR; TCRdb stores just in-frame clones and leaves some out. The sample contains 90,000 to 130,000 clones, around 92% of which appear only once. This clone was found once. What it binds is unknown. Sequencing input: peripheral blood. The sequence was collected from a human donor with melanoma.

The DNA of the CDR3 is TGTGCCAGCAGCTTAGCCCTAGCGCACTCCTACGAGCAGTACTTC. It yields the protein CASSLALAHSYEQYF. The chain uses TRBV7-8 and TRBJ2-7; D perhaps matches TRBD2 (6 bases). The germline CDR1 and CDR2 sequences are SGHVS and FQNEAQ. The CDR3 is 15 residues long. V shed 0 bases and J shed 0 bases, with 9 bases lying between them.